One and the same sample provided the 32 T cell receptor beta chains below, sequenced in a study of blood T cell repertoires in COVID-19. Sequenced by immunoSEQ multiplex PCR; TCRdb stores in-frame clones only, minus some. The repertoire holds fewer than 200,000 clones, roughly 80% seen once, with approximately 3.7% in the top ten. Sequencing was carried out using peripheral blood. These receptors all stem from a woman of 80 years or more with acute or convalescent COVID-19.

This chain's CDR3 is CASSPGAYSSGNTIYF. CDR3 DNA sequence: TGTGCCAGCAGCCCGGGAGCATATAGCTCTGGAAACACCATATATTTT. The rearrangement joins TRBV5-6 to TRBJ1-3; the D is unclear. Trimming removed 4 bases at V and 0 bases at J, with 14 bases between. The germline V gene has CDR1 SGHDT and CDR2 YYEEEE. The length of the CDR3 is 16 residues.

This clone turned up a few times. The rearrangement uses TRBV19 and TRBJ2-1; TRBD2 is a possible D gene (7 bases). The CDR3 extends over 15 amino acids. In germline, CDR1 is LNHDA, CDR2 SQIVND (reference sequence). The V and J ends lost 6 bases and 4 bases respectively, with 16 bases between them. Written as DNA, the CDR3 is TGTGCCAGTAGCGGCTTGGAGGGGGGGTACAATGAGCAGTTCTTC. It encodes CASSGLEGGYNEQFF.

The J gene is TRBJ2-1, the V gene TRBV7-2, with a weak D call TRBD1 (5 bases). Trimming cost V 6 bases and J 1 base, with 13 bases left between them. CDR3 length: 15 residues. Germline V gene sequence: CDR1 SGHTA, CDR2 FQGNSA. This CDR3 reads CASSRGHFSYNEQFF. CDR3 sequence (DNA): TGTGCCAGCAGTCGCGGACACTTTTCCTACAATGAGCAGTTCTTC. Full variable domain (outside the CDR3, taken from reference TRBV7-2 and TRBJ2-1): GAGVSQSPSNKVTEKGKDVELRCDPISGHTALYWYRQSLGQGLEFLIYFQGNSAPDKSGLPSDRFSAERTGGSVSTLTIQRTQQEDSAVYLCASSRGHFSYNEQFFGPGTRLTVL.

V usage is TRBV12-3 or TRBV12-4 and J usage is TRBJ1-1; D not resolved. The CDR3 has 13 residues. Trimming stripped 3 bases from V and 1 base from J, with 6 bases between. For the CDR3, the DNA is TGTGCCAGCAGTTTCACCGGGAACACTGAAGCTTTCTTT. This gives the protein CASSFTGNTEAFF.

In nucleotides, the CDR3 is TGTGCCAGCTCACTTATTAGCGGGGGGCAAACCTACGAGCAGTACTTC. This codes for CASSLISGGQTYEQYF. This chain connects TRBV18 to TRBJ2-7; 10 nucleotides line up with TRBD2. V was pared by 4 bases and J by 2 bases, with 8 bases of the junction left unmatched. The CDR3 is made up of 16 amino acids. Germline values: CDR1 KGHSH, CDR2 LQKENI.

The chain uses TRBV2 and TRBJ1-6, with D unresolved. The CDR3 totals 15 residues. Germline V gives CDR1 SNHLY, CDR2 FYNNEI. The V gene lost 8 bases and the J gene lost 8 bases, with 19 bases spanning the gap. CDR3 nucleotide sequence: TGTGCCAGCTGGAGTGAACGGGGAATTGATTCACCCCTCCACTTT. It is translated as CASWSERGIDSPLHF. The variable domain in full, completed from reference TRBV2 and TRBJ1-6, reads EPEVTQTPSHQVTQMGQEVILRCVPISNHLYFYWYRQILGQKVEFLVSFYNNEISEKSEIFDDQFSVERPDGSNFTLKIRSTKLEDSAMYFCASWSERGIDSPLHFGNGTRLTVT.

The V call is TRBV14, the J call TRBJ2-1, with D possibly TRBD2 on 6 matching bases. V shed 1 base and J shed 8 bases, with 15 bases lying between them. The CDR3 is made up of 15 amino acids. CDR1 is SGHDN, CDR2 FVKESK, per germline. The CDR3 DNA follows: TGTGCCAGCAGCCAAGTCCCTGGGGGGTCCGATGAGCAGTTCTTC. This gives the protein CASSQVPGGSDEQFF.

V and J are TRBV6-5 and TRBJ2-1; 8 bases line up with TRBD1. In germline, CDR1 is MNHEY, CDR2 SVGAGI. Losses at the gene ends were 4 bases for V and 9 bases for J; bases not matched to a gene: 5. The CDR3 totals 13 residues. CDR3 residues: CASSSTTGVEQFF. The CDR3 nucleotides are TGTGCCAGCAGTTCCACGACAGGGGTTGAGCAGTTCTTC.

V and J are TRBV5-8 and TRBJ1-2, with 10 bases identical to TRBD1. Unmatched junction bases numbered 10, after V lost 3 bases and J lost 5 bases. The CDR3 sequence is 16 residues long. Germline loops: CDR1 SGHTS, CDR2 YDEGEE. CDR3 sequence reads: CASSSRDRGAGYGYTF. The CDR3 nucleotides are TGTGCCAGCAGCTCCCGGGACAGGGGAGCGGGGTATGGCTACACCTTC.

The CDR3 spells CASFPRGRNTIYF. In DNA, the CDR3 is TGTGCCAGCTTTCCGCGGGGCAGAAACACCATATATTTT. V usage is TRBV27 and J usage is TRBJ1-3; weak D call: TRBD1 (5 bases). V lost 8 bases and J lost 5, with 13 bases in between. CDR3 length: 13 amino acids. Germline V gene lookup returns CDR1 MNHEY and CDR2 SMNVEV (reference sequence).

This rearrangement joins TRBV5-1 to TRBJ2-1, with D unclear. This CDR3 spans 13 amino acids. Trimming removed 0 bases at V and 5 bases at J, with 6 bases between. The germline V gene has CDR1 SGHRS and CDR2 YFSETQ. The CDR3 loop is CASSLGPDNEQFF. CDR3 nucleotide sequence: TGCGCCAGCAGCTTGGGGCCTGACAATGAGCAGTTCTTC.

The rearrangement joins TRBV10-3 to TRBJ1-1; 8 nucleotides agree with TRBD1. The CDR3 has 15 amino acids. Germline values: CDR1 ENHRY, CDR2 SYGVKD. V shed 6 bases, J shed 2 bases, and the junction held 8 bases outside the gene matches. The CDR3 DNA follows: TGTGCCATCAGAGGACAGGGCGACGGTAACACTGAAGCTTTCTTT. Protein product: CAIRGQGDGNTEAFF.

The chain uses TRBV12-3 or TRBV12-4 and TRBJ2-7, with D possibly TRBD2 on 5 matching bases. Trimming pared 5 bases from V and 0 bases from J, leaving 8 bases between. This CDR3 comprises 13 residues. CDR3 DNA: TGTGCCAGCAGTCGGGGTATCTCCTACGAGCAGTACTTC. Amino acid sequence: CASSRGISYEQYF.

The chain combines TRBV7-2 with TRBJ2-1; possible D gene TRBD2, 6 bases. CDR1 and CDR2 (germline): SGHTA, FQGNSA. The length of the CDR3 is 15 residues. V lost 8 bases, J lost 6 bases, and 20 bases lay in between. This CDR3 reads CASQNRFSGGNEQFF. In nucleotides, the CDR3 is TGTGCCAGCCAAAACCGCTTCTCCGGGGGCAATGAGCAGTTCTTC. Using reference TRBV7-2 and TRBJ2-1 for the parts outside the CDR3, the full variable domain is GAGVSQSPSNKVTEKGKDVELRCDPISGHTALYWYRQSLGQGLEFLIYFQGNSAPDKSGLPSDRFSAERTGGSVSTLTIQRTQQEDSAVYLCASQNRFSGGNEQFFGPGTRLTVL.

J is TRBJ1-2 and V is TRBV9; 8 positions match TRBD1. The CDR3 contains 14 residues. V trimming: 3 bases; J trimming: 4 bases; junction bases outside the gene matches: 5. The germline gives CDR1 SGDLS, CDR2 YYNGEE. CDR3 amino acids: CASSAQTGGYGYTF. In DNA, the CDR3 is TGTGCCAGCAGCGCTCAAACAGGGGGCTATGGCTACACCTTC.

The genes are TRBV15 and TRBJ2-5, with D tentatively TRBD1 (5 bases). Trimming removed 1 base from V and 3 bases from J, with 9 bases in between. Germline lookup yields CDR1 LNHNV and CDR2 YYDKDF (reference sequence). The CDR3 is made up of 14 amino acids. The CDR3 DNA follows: TGTGCCACCAGCAGAGGAGACAGAAAAGAGACCCAGTACTTC. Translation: CATSRGDRKETQYF.

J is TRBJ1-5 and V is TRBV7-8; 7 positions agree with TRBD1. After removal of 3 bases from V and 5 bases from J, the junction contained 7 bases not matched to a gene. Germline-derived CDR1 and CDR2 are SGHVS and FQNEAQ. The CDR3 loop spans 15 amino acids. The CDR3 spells CASSFRQGSDQPQHF. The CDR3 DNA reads TGTGCCAGCAGCTTCCGACAGGGTTCGGATCAGCCCCAGCATTTT.

CDR3 bases: TGTGCCAGCAGTTTTGGGGGGGAAACTGAAGCTTTCTTT. It encodes CASSFGGETEAFF. The chain carries TRBV12-3 or TRBV12-4 and TRBJ1-1, with D possibly matching TRBD1 (5 bases). The CDR3 spans 13 residues. V lost 3 bases to trimming and J lost 5 bases, with 10 bases between them.

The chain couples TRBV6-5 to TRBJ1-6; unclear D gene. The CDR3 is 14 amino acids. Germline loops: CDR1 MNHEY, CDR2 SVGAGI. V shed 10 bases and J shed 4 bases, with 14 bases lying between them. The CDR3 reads CATQSTGYNSPLHF. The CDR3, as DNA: TGTGCCACCCAAAGTACGGGTTATAATTCACCCCTCCACTTT.

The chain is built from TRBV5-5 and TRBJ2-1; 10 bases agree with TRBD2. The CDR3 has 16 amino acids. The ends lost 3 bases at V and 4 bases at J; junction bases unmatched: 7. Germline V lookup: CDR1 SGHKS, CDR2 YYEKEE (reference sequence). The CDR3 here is CASSSGLAEPYNEQFF. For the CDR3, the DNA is TGTGCCAGCAGCTCCGGACTAGCGGAGCCATACAATGAGCAGTTCTTC.

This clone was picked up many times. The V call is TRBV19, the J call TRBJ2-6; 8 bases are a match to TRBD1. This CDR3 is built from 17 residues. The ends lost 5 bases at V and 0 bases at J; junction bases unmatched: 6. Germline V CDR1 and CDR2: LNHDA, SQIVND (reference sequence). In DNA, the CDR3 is TGTGCCAGTAGTCCGCAGACAGGGGACTCTGGGGCCAACGTCCTGACTTTC. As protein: CASSPQTGDSGANVLTF.

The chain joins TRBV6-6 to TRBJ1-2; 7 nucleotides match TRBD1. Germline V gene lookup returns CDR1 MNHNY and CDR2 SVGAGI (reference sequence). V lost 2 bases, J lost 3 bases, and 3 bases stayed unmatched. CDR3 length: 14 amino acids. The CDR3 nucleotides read TGTGCCAGCAGTTACGGGGGGACAGACTATGGCTACACCTTC. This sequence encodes CASSYGGTDYGYTF.

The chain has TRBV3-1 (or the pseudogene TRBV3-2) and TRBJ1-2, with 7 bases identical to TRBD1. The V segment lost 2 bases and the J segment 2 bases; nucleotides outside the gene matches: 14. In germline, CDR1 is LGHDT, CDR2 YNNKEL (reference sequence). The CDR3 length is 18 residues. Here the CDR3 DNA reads TGTGCCAGCAGCCAACATAGGAGGGGGCTTACTTCAAACTATGGCTACACCTTC. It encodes CASSQHRRGLTSNYGYTF.

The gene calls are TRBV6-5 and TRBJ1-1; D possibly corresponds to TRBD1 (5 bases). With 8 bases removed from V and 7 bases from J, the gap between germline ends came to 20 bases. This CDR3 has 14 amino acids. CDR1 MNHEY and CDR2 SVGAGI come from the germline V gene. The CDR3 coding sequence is TGTGCCAGCGGGAGGGGCTACCTACCGGATGAAGCTTTCTTT. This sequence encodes CASGRGYLPDEAFF.

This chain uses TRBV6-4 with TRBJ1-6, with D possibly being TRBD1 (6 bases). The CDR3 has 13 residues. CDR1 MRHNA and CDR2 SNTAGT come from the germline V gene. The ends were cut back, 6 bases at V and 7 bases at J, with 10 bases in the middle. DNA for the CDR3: TGTGCCAGCAGGCAGGGGACCAATTCACCCCTCCACTTT. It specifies CASRQGTNSPLHF.

The CDR3 spells CASRRQGLANTEAFF. In DNA form, the CDR3 reads TGCGCCAGCAGAAGACAGGGGCTAGCGAACACTGAAGCTTTCTTT. This chain uses TRBV4-3 with TRBJ1-1; 8 nucleotides match TRBD1. The junction had 7 bases not matched to a gene; V was cut back by 6 bases and J by 1 base. Germline CDR1 is LGHNA and CDR2 is YSLEER. The CDR3 consists of 15 residues.

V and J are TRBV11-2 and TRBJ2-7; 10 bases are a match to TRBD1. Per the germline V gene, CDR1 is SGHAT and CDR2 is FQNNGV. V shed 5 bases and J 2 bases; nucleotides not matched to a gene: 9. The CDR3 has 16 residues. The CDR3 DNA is TGTGCCAGCAGCCCCCCCGGGACAGGGGTTCCCTACGAGCAGTACTTC. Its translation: CASSPPGTGVPYEQYF.

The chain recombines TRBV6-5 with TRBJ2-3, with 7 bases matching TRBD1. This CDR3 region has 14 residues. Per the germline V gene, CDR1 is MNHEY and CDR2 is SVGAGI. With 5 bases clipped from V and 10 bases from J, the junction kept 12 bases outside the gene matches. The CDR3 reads CASSPGQTILSQYF. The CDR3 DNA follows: TGTGCCAGCAGTCCGGGACAGACCATTTTATCGCAGTATTTT.

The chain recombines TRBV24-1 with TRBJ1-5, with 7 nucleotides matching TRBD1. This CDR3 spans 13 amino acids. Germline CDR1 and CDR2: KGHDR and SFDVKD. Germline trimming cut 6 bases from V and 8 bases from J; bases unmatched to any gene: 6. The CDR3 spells CATSRGGAEPQHF. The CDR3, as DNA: TGTGCCACCAGTCGAGGGGGCGCGGAGCCCCAGCATTTT.

DNA of the CDR3: TGTGCCAGCAGCACGGGACAGGGGCAAGAGACCCAGTACTTC. This codes for CASSTGQGQETQYF. This sequence joins TRBV7-9 and TRBJ2-5, with 10 positions matching TRBD1. The CDR3 spans 14 residues. V lost 5 bases to trimming and J lost 2 bases; unmatched junction nucleotides: 2. The germline V gene encodes CDR1 SEHNR and CDR2 FQNEAQ (reference sequence).

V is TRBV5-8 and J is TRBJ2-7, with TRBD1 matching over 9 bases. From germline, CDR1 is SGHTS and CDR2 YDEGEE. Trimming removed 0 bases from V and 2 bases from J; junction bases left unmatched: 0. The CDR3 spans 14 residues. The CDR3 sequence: CASSLGDRAYEQYF. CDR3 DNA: TGTGCCAGCAGCTTGGGGGACAGGGCCTACGAGCAGTACTTC. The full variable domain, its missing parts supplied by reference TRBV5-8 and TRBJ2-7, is EAGVTQSPTHLIKTRGQQATLRCSPISGHTSVYWYQQALGLGLQFLLWYDEGEERNRGNFPPRFSGRQFPNYSSELNVNALELEDSALYLCASSLGDRAYEQYFGPGTRLTVT.

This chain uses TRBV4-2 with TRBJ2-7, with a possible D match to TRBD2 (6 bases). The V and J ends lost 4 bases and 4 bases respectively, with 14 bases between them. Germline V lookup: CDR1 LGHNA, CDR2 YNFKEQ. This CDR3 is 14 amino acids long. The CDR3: CASSRGTLPYEQYF. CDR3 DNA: TGTGCCAGCAGCCGTGGGACTTTACCTTACGAGCAGTACTTC.